The 21 T cell receptor beta chains below come from one sample, sequenced in a study of beta chain features in type 1 diabetes. The study reverse transcribed the entire isolated RNA, so it sequenced expressed TCRB transcripts. Profiled with immunoSEQ multiplex PCR; TCRdb holds only in-frame clones, not every one. The sample records fewer than 650,000 clones, 15% to 17% being singletons. Material: naive CD4+ T cells from blood. Source of these receptors: a man aged 18 to 30 in good health.

The chain combines TRBV7-2 with TRBJ2-5; tentative D call: TRBD1 (5 bases). In germline, CDR1 is SGHTA, CDR2 FQGNSA. V was trimmed by 1 base and J by 4 bases, leaving 16 bases between them. CDR3 size: 16 residues. As DNA, the CDR3 is TGTGCCAGCAGCTTAGTCCCCTGGACAAGTACAGAGACCCAGTACTTC. This translates into CASSLVPWTSTETQYF. Looking up the rest from reference TRBV7-2 and TRBJ2-5 gives the full variable domain: GAGVSQSPSNKVTEKGKDVELRCDPISGHTALYWYRQSLGQGLEFLIYFQGNSAPDKSGLPSDRFSAERTGGSVSTLTIQRTQQEDSAVYLCASSLVPWTSTETQYFGPGTRLLVL.

The chain is built from TRBV6-5 and TRBJ1-2; 10 bases map to TRBD1. Trimming cost V 5 bases and J 6 bases; bases outside gene matches: 6. CDR1 is MNHEY, CDR2 SVGAGI, per germline. The CDR3 totals 14 residues. The CDR3 sequence: CASSRRGQGNGYTF. DNA of the CDR3: TGTGCCAGCAGTCGCAGGGGACAGGGGAATGGCTACACCTTC.

This chain joins TRBV25-1 and TRBJ2-1; TRBD1 might be the D (5 bases). V dropped 5 bases and J dropped 7 bases, with 12 bases sitting between them. The CDR3 spans 13 residues. Germline-derived CDR1 and CDR2 are MGHDK and SYGVNS. Here the CDR3 reads CASSTRASNEQFF. In DNA, the CDR3 is TGTGCCAGCAGTACCAGGGCCTCTAATGAGCAGTTCTTC.

In its sample, this clone was seen a few times. The CDR3 sequence is CASSQGDREDQPQHF. The CDR3 region has the DNA TGCGCCAGCAGCCAAGGGGACAGGGAAGATCAGCCCCAGCATTTT. The V gene is TRBV4-3, the J gene TRBJ1-5, with 9 nucleotides matching TRBD1. The ends lost 1 base at V and 5 bases at J; junction bases unmatched: 3. The CDR3 is made up of 15 amino acids. Germline CDR1 and CDR2: LGHNA and YSLEER.

This clone was recorded many times. The sample holds other DNA sequences that translate to the same CDR3. The chain couples TRBV18 to TRBJ2-5; D is ambiguous. V dropped 5 bases and J dropped 0 bases, with 1 base sitting between them. The CDR3 covers 11 residues. The V gene's germline CDR1 is KGHSH and CDR2 LQKENI. The CDR3 region is CASSYQETQYF. CDR3 DNA: TGTGCCAGCTCATACCAAGAGACCCAGTACTTC. Complete variable domain (other parts from reference TRBV18 and TRBJ2-5): NAGVMQNPRHLVRRRGQEARLRCSPMKGHSHVYWYRQLPEEGLKFMVYLQKENIIDESGMPKERFSAEFPKEGPSILRIQQVVRGDSAAYFCASSYQETQYFGPGTRLLVL.

The CDR3 coding sequence is TGTGCCAGCTCACGTTCTCCGGGACAGGGTGTGAATGAGCAGTTCTTC. Its protein is CASSRSPGQGVNEQFF. The V call is TRBV18, the J call TRBJ2-1, with TRBD1 matching 9 bases. The CDR3 loop spans 16 amino acids. Losses at the gene ends were 4 bases for V and 7 bases for J; bases not matched to a gene: 11. Germline V gene sequence: CDR1 KGHSH, CDR2 LQKENI. The entire variable domain, with the rest obtained from reference TRBV18 and TRBJ2-1, is as follows: NAGVMQNPRHLVRRRGQEARLRCSPMKGHSHVYWYRQLPEEGLKFMVYLQKENIIDESGMPKERFSAEFPKEGPSILRIQQVVRGDSAAYFCASSRSPGQGVNEQFFGPGTRLTVL.

This clone has just a few counts. The chain combines TRBV4-3 with TRBJ1-1; 7 positions agree with TRBD1. The CDR3 covers 13 residues. Trimming took 4 bases from V and 6 from J; bases not matched to a gene: 5. CDR1 and CDR2 (germline): LGHNA, YSLEER. The CDR3 DNA sequence: TGCGCCAGCAGCCTGCAAGGGGGCCCTGAAGCTTTCTTT. Residues: CASSLQGGPEAFF.

J is TRBJ2-7 and V is TRBV10-3, with D perhaps TRBD1 or TRBD2 (6 bases each). V was clipped by 0 bases and J by 2 bases, with 17 bases between them. The CDR3 runs to 17 residues. The germline gives CDR1 ENHRY, CDR2 SYGVKD. The CDR3, as DNA: TGTGCCATCAGTGAGTCGAAGTGGGGGGCGGCTGCCTACGAGCAGTACTTC. Protein: CAISESKWGAAAYEQYF.

The chain combines TRBV6-4 with TRBJ2-1, with D possibly called TRBD1 or TRBD2 (5 bases each). CDR3 size: 13 residues. Germline CDR1 is MRHNA and CDR2 is SNTAGT. V lost 3 bases and J lost 15, with 18 bases in between. The chain's CDR3 is CASSDNWGRIRFF. CDR3 DNA sequence: TGTGCCAGCAGTGATAACTGGGGACGCATTCGGTTCTTC.

The V call is TRBV18, the J call TRBJ2-4; D is undetermined. V was trimmed by 3 bases and J by 4 bases, leaving 13 bases between them. Germline V gives CDR1 KGHSH, CDR2 LQKENI. CDR3 length: 15 amino acids. The CDR3 DNA reads TGTGCCAGCTCACCTTCACGGGTAGAGAAAAACATTCAGTACTTC. As protein: CASSPSRVEKNIQYF.

The chain joins TRBV7-9 to TRBJ1-1; 7 bases agree with TRBD1. V lost 5 bases and J lost 4; bases outside the gene matches: 7. The germline V gene encodes CDR1 SEHNR and CDR2 FQNEAQ (reference sequence). The CDR3 is 14 residues long. CDR3 protein: CASSLQGGGTEAFF. Written as DNA, the CDR3 is TGTGCCAGCAGCCTCCAGGGGGGCGGCACTGAAGCTTTCTTT. Combining the CDR3 with reference TRBV7-9 and TRBJ1-1 gives the whole variable domain DTGVSQNPRHKITKRGQNVTFRCDPISEHNRLYWYRQTLGQGPEFLTYFQNEAQLEKSRLLSDRFSAERPKGSFSTLEIQRTEQGDSAMYLCASSLQGGGTEAFFGQGTRLTVV.

This clone has just a few counts. V gene TRBV10-3 combines with J gene TRBJ2-7, with 10 bases matching TRBD1. CDR3 length equals 12 residues. Trimming cost V 10 bases and J 4 bases; bases outside gene matches: 4. Germline V gene data show CDR1 as ENHRY and CDR2 as SYGVKD. The CDR3 nucleotides read TGTGCCACCCGGGACAGGGGTTACGAGCAGTACTTC. The encoded protein is CATRDRGYEQYF.

This sequence joins TRBV4-1 and TRBJ1-3, with 7 positions matching TRBD1. The CDR3 spans 16 residues. Germline V gene sequence: CDR1 MGHRA, CDR2 YSYEKL. Germline trimming cut 2 bases from V and 4 bases from J; bases unmatched to any gene: 8. The CDR3: CASSQRAGTEGNTIYF. CDR3 bases: TGCGCCAGCAGCCAAAGAGCAGGGACAGAAGGAAACACCATATATTTT.

The rearrangement uses TRBV19 and TRBJ2-7, with D perhaps assigned TRBD1 or TRBD2 (5 bases each). Per germline, CDR1 LNHDA and CDR2 SQIVND (reference sequence). The V end was cut by 4 bases, the J end by 2 bases, with 12 bases between. This CDR3 has 14 residues. CDR3 in DNA: TGTGCCAGTAGTAGGGGACGGAAAACCTACGAGCAGTACTTC. It is translated as CASSRGRKTYEQYF. The whole variable domain, remainder taken from reference TRBV19 and TRBJ2-7, is DGGITQSPKYLFRKEGQNVTLSCEQNLNHDAMYWYRQDPGQGLRLIYYSQIVNDFQKGDIAEGYSVSREKKESFPLTVTSAQKNPTAFYLCASSRGRKTYEQYFGPGTRLTVT.

CDR3 amino acids: CASSLYTGGSYEQYF. The CDR3 DNA reads as TGTGCCAGCAGCCTGTATACAGGGGGCTCCTACGAGCAGTACTTC. The chain couples TRBV7-2 to TRBJ2-7; 8 bases are a match to TRBD1. Germline CDR1 reads SGHTA; CDR2 reads FQGNSA. CDR3 length equals 15 residues. V trimming: 5 bases; J trimming: 0 bases; junction bases outside the gene matches: 6.

The CDR3 DNA reads as TGTGCCAGCTCACCACGCATGAACACGTTGAACACTGAAGCTTTCTTT. This sequence encodes CASSPRMNTLNTEAFF. J is TRBJ1-1 and V is TRBV18; D remains ambiguous. Germline V gene lookup returns CDR1 KGHSH and CDR2 LQKENI. V lost 1 base to trimming and J lost 0 bases, with 12 bases between them. The CDR3 loop spans 16 amino acids.

In this sample, this clone turned up a few times. The rearrangement uses TRBV7-2 and TRBJ1-5; D unclear. The CDR3 runs 13 residues. Germline assignment: CDR1 SGHTA and CDR2 FQGNSA. V lost 3 bases and J 5 bases, leaving 8 bases between the germline ends. This CDR3 is CASSLHPDQPQHF. The CDR3 bases are TGTGCCAGCAGCTTGCATCCCGATCAGCCCCAGCATTTT. Full variable domain (missing parts from reference TRBV7-2 and TRBJ1-5): GAGVSQSPSNKVTEKGKDVELRCDPISGHTALYWYRQSLGQGLEFLIYFQGNSAPDKSGLPSDRFSAERTGGSVSTLTIQRTQQEDSAVYLCASSLHPDQPQHFGDGTRLSIL.

This clone came up a few times. The rearrangement uses TRBV5-1 and TRBJ2-7, with no clear D. The V gene lost 0 bases and the J gene lost 0 bases, with 7 bases spanning the gap. The germline V gene encodes CDR1 SGHRS and CDR2 YFSETQ. This CDR3 has 14 amino acids. CDR3 bases: TGCGCCAGCAGCTTGGACGGAAGCTCCTACGAGCAGTACTTC. Translation: CASSLDGSSYEQYF.

The chain recombines TRBV5-1 with TRBJ2-2; a possible D gene is TRBD1 (5 bases). CDR1 SGHRS and CDR2 YFSETQ come from the germline V gene. This CDR3 region has 13 residues. V lost 4 bases and J lost 1, with 5 bases in between. CDR3 protein: CASSQGNTGELFF. CDR3 bases: TGCGCCAGCAGCCAGGGGAACACCGGGGAGCTGTTTTTT.

The V and J genes are TRBV5-1 and TRBJ2-5; 10 nucleotides match TRBD1. This CDR3 spans 18 amino acids. Germline trimming cut 1 base from V and 3 bases from J; bases unmatched to any gene: 12. Germline values: CDR1 SGHRS, CDR2 YFSETQ. In DNA, the CDR3 is TGCGCCAGCAGCTTGTGGCGACAGGGGGCTAAAAGCGAAGAGACCCAGTACTTC. Amino acid sequence: CASSLWRQGAKSEETQYF. Looking up the rest from reference TRBV5-1 and TRBJ2-5 gives the full variable domain: KAGVTQTPRYLIKTRGQQVTLSCSPISGHRSVSWYQQTPGQGLQFLFEYFSETQRNKGNFPGRFSGRQFSNSRSEMNVSTLELGDSALYLCASSLWRQGAKSEETQYFGPGTRLLVL.

On this clone: A junction end diverges from the germline sequence, so it may reflect a read error. The V call is TRBV28, the J call TRBJ2-7; 7 bases match TRBD1. The germline V gene encodes CDR1 MDHEN and CDR2 SYDVKM. CDR3 length equals 13 residues. The CDR3 nucleotides read TGTGCCAGCAGTTTGGGTTGGACAGGCAGGGCCCGCTTC. Amino acids: CASSLGWTGRARF. The whole variable domain, remainder taken from reference TRBV28 and TRBJ2-7, is DVKVTQSSRYLVKRTGEKVFLECVQDMDHENMFWYRQDPGLGLRLIYFSYDVKMKEKGDIPEGYSVSREKKERFSLILESASTNQTSMYLCASSLGWTGRARFGPGTRLTVT.